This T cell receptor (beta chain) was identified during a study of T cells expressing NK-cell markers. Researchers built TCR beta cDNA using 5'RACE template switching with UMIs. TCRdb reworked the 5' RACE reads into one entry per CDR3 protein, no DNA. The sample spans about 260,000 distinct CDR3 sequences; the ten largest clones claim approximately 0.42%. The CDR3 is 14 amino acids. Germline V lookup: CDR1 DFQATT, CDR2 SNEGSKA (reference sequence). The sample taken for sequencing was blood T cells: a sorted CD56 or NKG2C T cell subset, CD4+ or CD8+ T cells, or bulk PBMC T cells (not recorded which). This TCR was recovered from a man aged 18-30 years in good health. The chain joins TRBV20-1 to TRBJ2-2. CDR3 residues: CSASPNTNTGELFF.